Below are 22 T cell receptor beta chains sequenced from a single sample in a study of blood T cell repertoires in COVID-19. Profiling relied on immunoSEQ multiplex PCR, and the TCRdb table lists in-frame clones only, not all of them. The sample carries around 250,000 clones, roughly 85% recorded once. Sequenced input: peripheral blood. Receptors were obtained from a young woman with acute or convalescent COVID-19.

The rearrangement uses TRBV7-6 and TRBJ2-3, with TRBD2 matching over 9 bases. The CDR3 has 15 residues. V was clipped by 5 bases and J by 2 bases; unmatched bases: 5. Germline CDR1 reads SGHVS; CDR2 reads FNYEAQ. The CDR3 sequence is CASSPTSGYTDTQYF. The CDR3 DNA sequence: TGTGCCAGCAGCCCGACTAGCGGTTACACAGATACGCAGTATTTT. Complete variable domain (other parts from reference TRBV7-6 and TRBJ2-3): GAGVSQSPRYKVTKRGQDVALRCDPISGHVSLYWYRQALGQGPEFLTYFNYEAQQDKSGLPNDRFSAERPEGSISTLTIQRTEQRDSAMYRCASSPTSGYTDTQYFGPGTRLTVL.

This chain connects TRBV28 to TRBJ1-1; weak D call: TRBD1 (5 bases). CDR1 is MDHEN and CDR2 is SYDVKM in the germline V gene. The V end lost 7 bases, the J end lost 0 bases, and 15 bases lay between the germline ends. This CDR3 is built from 15 residues. The CDR3 spells CASISGGEMNTEAFF. The CDR3, as DNA: TGTGCCAGCATCTCGGGGGGGGAAATGAACACTGAAGCTTTCTTT.

This rearrangement joins TRBV7-8 to TRBJ1-1, with D uncertain. V was trimmed by 5 bases and J by 5 bases, leaving 12 bases between them. The germline CDR1 and CDR2 sequences are SGHVS and FQNEAQ. The CDR3 has 13 amino acids. DNA of the CDR3: TGTGCCAGCAGCATATCAGAGGATACTGAAGCTTTCTTT. Its protein is CASSISEDTEAFF.

The chain links TRBV4-1 to TRBJ2-7; 10 bases agree with TRBD1. The CDR3 is made up of 16 amino acids. V lost 3 bases, J lost 5 bases, and 10 bases stayed unmatched. Germline V gene lookup returns CDR1 MGHRA and CDR2 YSYEKL. The CDR3 DNA is TGCGCCAGCAGCCAGACCGGGACAGGGGAAATCGACGAGCAGTACTTC. This encodes CASSQTGTGEIDEQYF.

The chain joins TRBV5-1 to TRBJ2-3; TRBD2 agrees at 8 bases. The V gene's germline CDR1 is SGHRS and CDR2 YFSETQ. Trimming removed 0 bases from V and 0 bases from J; junction bases left unmatched: 9. The CDR3 totals 18 residues. CDR3 sequence reads: CASSLAASGPYSTDTQYF. The CDR3, as DNA: TGCGCCAGCAGCTTGGCGGCTAGCGGGCCCTATAGCACAGATACGCAGTATTTT.

V gene TRBV5-8 combines with J gene TRBJ1-1, with D possibly being TRBD1 (6 bases). The germline V gene encodes CDR1 SGHTS and CDR2 YDEGEE. Trimming stripped 4 bases from V and 1 base from J, with 17 bases between. This CDR3 has 16 amino acids. The CDR3 region has the DNA TGTGCCAGCAGCCGACTACAGGGAAGGGGGAACACTGAAGCTTTCTTT. This codes for CASSRLQGRGNTEAFF.

This chain links TRBV10-2 with TRBJ1-1, with 10 positions matching TRBD1. Germline loops: CDR1 WSHSY, CDR2 SAAADI. V shed 8 bases, J shed 1 base, and the junction held 4 bases outside the gene matches. The length of the CDR3 is 14 residues. The CDR3 loop is CASRTGGKNTEAFF. CDR3 sequence (DNA): TGCGCCAGCCGGACAGGGGGGAAGAACACTGAAGCTTTCTTT.

The rearrangement joins TRBV4-3 to TRBJ1-6; weak D call: TRBD1 (5 bases). Germline CDR1 reads LGHNA; CDR2 reads YSLEER. The V end was cut by 3 bases, the J end by 9 bases, with 21 bases between. The CDR3 is made up of 17 amino acids. As DNA, the CDR3 is TGCGCCAGCAGCCAGCAGAGCATCCAGGGTGATGGTTCACCCCTCCACTTT. Its translation is CASSQQSIQGDGSPLHF.

The rearrangement links TRBV9 to TRBJ1-4; tentatively, D is TRBD1 (5 bases). CDR1 is SGDLS and CDR2 is YYNGEE in the germline V gene. V was cut by 6 bases and J by 0 bases, with 9 bases left in between. This CDR3 has 14 amino acids. Written as DNA, the CDR3 is TGTGCCAGCACCTCGACAGCAACTAATGAAAAACTGTTTTTT. Translation gives CASTSTATNEKLFF.

The rearrangement joins TRBV14 to TRBJ2-1; 9 bases fit TRBD2. CDR1 and CDR2 (germline): SGHDN, FVKESK. V lost 7 bases, J lost 10 bases, and 14 bases stayed unmatched. This CDR3 region has 15 residues. This CDR3 reads CASTPQSLAGVEQFF. The CDR3 DNA follows: TGTGCCAGCACGCCTCAGTCATTAGCGGGAGTGGAGCAGTTCTTC.

The rearrangement uses TRBV27 and TRBJ1-1; D is unresolved. The CDR3 length is 13 residues. V lost 4 bases and J lost 6, with 12 bases in between. Germline loops: CDR1 MNHEY, CDR2 SMNVEV (reference sequence). CDR3 in DNA: TGTGCCAGCAGTTGGGGAGGCGGCCCTGAAGCTTTCTTT. It yields the protein CASSWGGGPEAFF.

The rearrangement joins TRBV4-1 to TRBJ2-7; D perhaps matches TRBD2 (6 bases). V was clipped by 0 bases and J by 7 bases, with 16 bases between them. In germline, CDR1 is MGHRA, CDR2 YSYEKL. The CDR3 sequence is 15 residues long. In nucleotides, the CDR3 is TGCGCCAGCAGCCAAGAGCTCGGGGGACCGACTGAGCAGTACTTC. Translation: CASSQELGGPTEQYF.

This chain uses TRBV18 with TRBJ2-7; 9 bases fit TRBD1. CDR1 and CDR2 (germline): KGHSH, LQKENI. V was clipped by 5 bases and J by 7 bases; unmatched bases: 9. CDR3 size: 14 residues. CDR3 DNA: TGTGCCAGCTCAACCGGGACAGGGTTAGGGGAGCAGTACTTC. It yields the protein CASSTGTGLGEQYF.

The chain employs TRBV7-2 and TRBJ1-1; 9 positions agree with TRBD1. This CDR3 has 15 residues. CDR1 and CDR2 from the germline V gene are SGHTA and FQGNSA. Trimming cost V 0 bases and J 5 bases; bases outside gene matches: 4. The CDR3 sequence: CASSLAGTGRTEAFF. The CDR3 nucleotides read TGTGCCAGCAGCTTAGCCGGGACAGGGAGAACTGAAGCTTTCTTT.

In this sample, this clone turned up a few times. This chain joins TRBV19 and TRBJ2-3, with 9 bases aligning to TRBD1. Germline lookup yields CDR1 LNHDA and CDR2 SQIVND (reference sequence). Trimming cost V 9 bases and J 4 bases; bases outside gene matches: 8. This CDR3 has 14 amino acids. The CDR3, as DNA: TGTGCCAGCCGGGACAGGGTGCCCTCAGATACGCAGTATTTT. This codes for CASRDRVPSDTQYF.

This sequence joins TRBV6-5 and TRBJ1-2; 7 bases align to TRBD1. The length of the CDR3 is 15 residues. Germline-derived CDR1 and CDR2 are MNHEY and SVGAGI. Trimming removed 6 bases from V and 3 bases from J; junction bases left unmatched: 10. CDR3 nucleotides: TGTGCCAGCAGCCCCTTAGACAGGGCGGACTATGGCTACACCTTC. Translation gives CASSPLDRADYGYTF.

V gene TRBV27 combines with J gene TRBJ1-6; 8 nucleotides line up with TRBD1. Germline CDR1 reads MNHEY; CDR2 reads SMNVEV (reference sequence). This CDR3 is built from 15 residues. V dropped 5 bases and J dropped 7; count of bases not matched to a gene: 7. CDR3 nucleotides: TGTGCCAGCAGTCCCGGGACAGGTCGAAATTCACCCCTCCACTTT. It translates to CASSPGTGRNSPLHF.

The V gene is TRBV9, the J gene TRBJ2-2, with D tentatively TRBD2 (5 bases). Trimming cost V 3 bases and J 1 base, with 13 bases left between them. The germline gives CDR1 SGDLS, CDR2 YYNGEE. The CDR3 is 16 amino acids. This chain's CDR3 is CASSAPSSGNTGELFF. CDR3 sequence (DNA): TGTGCCAGCAGCGCCCCATCGAGCGGGAACACCGGGGAGCTGTTTTTT.

The rearrangement joins TRBV11-2 to TRBJ2-1; 7 nucleotides agree with TRBD1. The germline V gene has CDR1 SGHAT and CDR2 FQNNGV. The J segment lost 5 bases and the V segment lost 5 bases, leaving 9 bases of the junction unmatched. This CDR3 comprises 15 residues. The CDR3 sequence is CASSTYRGEDNEQFF. The CDR3 bases are TGTGCCAGCAGCACATACAGGGGTGAGGACAATGAGCAGTTCTTC.

The chain recombines TRBV6-5 with TRBJ1-6; tentatively, D is TRBD1 (5 bases). Trimming removed 3 bases at V and 11 bases at J, with 17 bases between. The CDR3 runs 15 residues. CDR1 is MNHEY and CDR2 is SVGAGI in the germline V gene. CDR3 sequence reads: CASSYQKARETPLHF. The CDR3 region has the DNA TGTGCCAGCAGTTATCAAAAGGCCAGGGAAACACCCCTCCACTTT.

V and J are TRBV7-9 and TRBJ2-1; 9 bases fit TRBD2. CDR3 length: 15 amino acids. V was pared by 3 bases and J by 3 bases, with 3 bases of the junction left unmatched. Per germline, CDR1 SEHNR and CDR2 FQNEAQ (reference sequence). The CDR3 DNA reads as TGTGCCAGCAGCTTCGGCGGGAGGGACTACAATGAGCAGTTCTTC. Amino acid sequence: CASSFGGRDYNEQFF.

The rearrangement links TRBV2 to TRBJ1-4, with a tentative D call TRBD1 (6 bases). Germline V gives CDR1 SNHLY, CDR2 FYNNEI. The V end lost 2 bases, the J end lost 8 bases, and 12 bases lay between the germline ends. This CDR3 comprises 14 residues. The CDR3 region is CASSESGAREKLFF. In nucleotides, the CDR3 is TGTGCCAGCAGTGAATCAGGGGCGCGCGAAAAACTGTTTTTT.